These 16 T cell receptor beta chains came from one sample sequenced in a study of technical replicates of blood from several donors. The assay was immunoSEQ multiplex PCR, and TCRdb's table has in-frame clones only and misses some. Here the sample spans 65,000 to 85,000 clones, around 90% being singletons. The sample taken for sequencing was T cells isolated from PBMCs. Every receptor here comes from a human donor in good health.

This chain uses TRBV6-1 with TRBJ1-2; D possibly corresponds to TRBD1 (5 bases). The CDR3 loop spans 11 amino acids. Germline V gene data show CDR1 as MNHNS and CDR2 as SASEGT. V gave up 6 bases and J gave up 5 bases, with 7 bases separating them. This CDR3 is CASRGVYGYTF. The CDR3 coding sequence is TGTGCCAGCAGAGGGGTTTATGGCTACACCTTC.

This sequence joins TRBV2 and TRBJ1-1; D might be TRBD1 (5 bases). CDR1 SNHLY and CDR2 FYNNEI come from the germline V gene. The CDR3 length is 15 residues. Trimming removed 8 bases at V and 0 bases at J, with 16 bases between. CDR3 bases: TGTGCCAGCGCGCGTTCGGGGGGATTGAACACTGAAGCTTTCTTT. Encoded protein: CASARSGGLNTEAFF. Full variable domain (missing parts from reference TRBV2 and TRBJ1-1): EPEVTQTPSHQVTQMGQEVILRCVPISNHLYFYWYRQILGQKVEFLVSFYNNEISEKSEIFDDQFSVERPDGSNFTLKIRSTKLEDSAMYFCASARSGGLNTEAFFGQGTRLTVV.

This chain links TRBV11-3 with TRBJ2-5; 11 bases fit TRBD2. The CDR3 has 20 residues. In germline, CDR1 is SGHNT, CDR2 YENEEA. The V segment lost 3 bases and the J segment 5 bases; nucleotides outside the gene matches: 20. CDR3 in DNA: TGTGCCAGCAGCTTTGAATGGGGGACTAGCGGAACCCCGGAGGAGGAGACCCAGTACTTC. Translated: CASSFEWGTSGTPEEETQYF.

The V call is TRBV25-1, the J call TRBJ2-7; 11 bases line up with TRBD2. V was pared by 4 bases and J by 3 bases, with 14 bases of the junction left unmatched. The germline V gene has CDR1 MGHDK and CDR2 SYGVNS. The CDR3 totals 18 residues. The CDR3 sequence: CASSAPAVRLAGLYEQYF. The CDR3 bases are TGTGCCAGCAGTGCCCCTGCCGTCCGACTAGCGGGGCTCTACGAGCAGTACTTC.

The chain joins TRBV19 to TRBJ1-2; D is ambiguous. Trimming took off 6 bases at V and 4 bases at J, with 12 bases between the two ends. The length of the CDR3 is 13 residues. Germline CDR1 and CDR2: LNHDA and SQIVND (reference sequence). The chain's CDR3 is CASREVGSYGYTF. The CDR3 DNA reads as TGTGCCAGTAGGGAGGTAGGGTCCTATGGCTACACCTTC.

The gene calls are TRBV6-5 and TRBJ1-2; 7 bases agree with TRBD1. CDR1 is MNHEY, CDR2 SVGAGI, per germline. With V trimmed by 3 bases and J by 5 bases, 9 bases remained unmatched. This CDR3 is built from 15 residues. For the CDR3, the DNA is TGTGCCAGCAGTTATAACCGGGACAGCTTATATGGCTACACCTTC. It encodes CASSYNRDSLYGYTF.

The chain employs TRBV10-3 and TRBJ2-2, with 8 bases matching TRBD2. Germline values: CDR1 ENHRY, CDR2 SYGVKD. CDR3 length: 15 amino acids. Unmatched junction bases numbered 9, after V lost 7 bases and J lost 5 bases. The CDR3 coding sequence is TGTGCCATCACCCCAACGGGAGGGTCTACCGGGGAGCTGTTTTTT. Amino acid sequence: CAITPTGGSTGELFF.

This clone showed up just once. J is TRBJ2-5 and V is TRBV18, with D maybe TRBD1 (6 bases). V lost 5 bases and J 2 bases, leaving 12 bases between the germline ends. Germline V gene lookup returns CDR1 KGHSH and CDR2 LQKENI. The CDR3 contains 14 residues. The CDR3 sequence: CASSRQVGQETQYF. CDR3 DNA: TGTGCCAGCTCAAGACAGGTGGGGCAAGAGACCCAGTACTTC.

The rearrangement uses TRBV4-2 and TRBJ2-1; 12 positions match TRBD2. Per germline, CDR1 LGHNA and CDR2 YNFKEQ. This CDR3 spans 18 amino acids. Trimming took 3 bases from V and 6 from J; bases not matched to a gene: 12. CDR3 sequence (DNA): TGTGCCAGCAGCCAGAGGGGGTTTCTAGCGGGAGGGATCAATGAGCAGTTCTTC. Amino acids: CASSQRGFLAGGINEQFF.

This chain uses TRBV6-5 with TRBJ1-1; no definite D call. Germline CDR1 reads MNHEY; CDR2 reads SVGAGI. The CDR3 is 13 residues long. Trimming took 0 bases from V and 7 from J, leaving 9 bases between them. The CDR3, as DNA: TGTGCCAGCAGTTACTCCTGGCAGAATGAAGCTTTCTTT. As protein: CASSYSWQNEAFF.

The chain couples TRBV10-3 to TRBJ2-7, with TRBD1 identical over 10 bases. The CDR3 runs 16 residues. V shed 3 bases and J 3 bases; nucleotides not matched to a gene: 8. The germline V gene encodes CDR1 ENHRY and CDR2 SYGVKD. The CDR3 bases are TGTGCCATCAGTGATACAGACAGGGGGCTAAGCTACGAGCAGTACTTC. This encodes CAISDTDRGLSYEQYF.

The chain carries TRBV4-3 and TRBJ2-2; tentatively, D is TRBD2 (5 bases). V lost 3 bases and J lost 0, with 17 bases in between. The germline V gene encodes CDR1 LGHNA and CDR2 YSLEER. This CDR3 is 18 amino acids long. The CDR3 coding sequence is TGCGCCAGCAGCCATAAAGACTCAGGACTGGCGAACACCGGGGAGCTGTTTTTT. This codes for CASSHKDSGLANTGELFF.

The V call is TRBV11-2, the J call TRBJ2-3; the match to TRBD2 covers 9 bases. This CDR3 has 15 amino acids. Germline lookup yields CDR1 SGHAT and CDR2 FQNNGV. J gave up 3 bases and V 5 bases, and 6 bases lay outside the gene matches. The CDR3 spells CASSQILAGTDTQYF. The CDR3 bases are TGTGCCAGCAGCCAGATCCTAGCGGGGACAGATACGCAGTATTTT.

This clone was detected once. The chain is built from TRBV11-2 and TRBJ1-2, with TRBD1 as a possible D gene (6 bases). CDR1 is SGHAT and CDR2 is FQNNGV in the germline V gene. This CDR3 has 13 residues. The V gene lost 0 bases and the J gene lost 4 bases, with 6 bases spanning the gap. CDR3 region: CASSLEQGYGYTF. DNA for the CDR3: TGTGCCAGCAGCTTAGAACAGGGCTATGGCTACACCTTC.

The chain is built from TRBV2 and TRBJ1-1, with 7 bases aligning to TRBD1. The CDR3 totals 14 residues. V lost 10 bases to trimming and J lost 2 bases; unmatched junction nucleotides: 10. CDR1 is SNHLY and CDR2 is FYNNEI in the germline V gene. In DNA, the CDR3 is TGTGCCAACCCCCCGGGACAGAGTAACACTGAAGCTTTCTTT. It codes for CANPPGQSNTEAFF.

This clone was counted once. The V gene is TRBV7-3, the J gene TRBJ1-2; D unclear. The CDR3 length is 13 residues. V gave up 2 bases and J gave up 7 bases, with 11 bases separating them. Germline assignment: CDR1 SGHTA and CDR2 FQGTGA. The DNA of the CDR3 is TGTGCCAGCAGCTTAGGTGACGGGTCTGGCTACACCTTC. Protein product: CASSLGDGSGYTF.